Below, one T cell receptor (beta chain) is given with its context. Sequenced by immunoSEQ multiplex PCR; TCRdb stores in-frame clones only, minus some. The data contain roughly 92,000 clones, 90% of them singletons. Germline V CDR1 and CDR2: MNHEY, SMNVEV (reference sequence). Between the trimmed V and J ends, which lost 6 bases and 12 bases, there was a span of 27 bases. The CDR3 extends over 17 amino acids. The data derive from a study of T cell responses to AZD1222 COVID-19 vaccine. Sequenced material: peripheral blood, taken on day 0 of AZD1222 vaccination. The clonotype originates from an adult in good health. This chain uses TRBV27 with TRBJ1-6; D may be TRBD1 (5 bases). The CDR3 spells CASRVKGVFGGGRPLHF. The CDR3 coding sequence is TGTGCCAGCAGAGTTAAGGGCGTATTCGGGGGGGGTCGACCCCTCCACTTT.